In its sample, the clone carrying this T cell receptor (beta chain) was seen many times. Its target is not known. The data stem from a study of metastatic and nonmetastatic thyroid tumors. Study-wide context: Repertoires from malignant and benign thyroid patients were compared across blood and tumor or nodule tissue.

Overall study findings and caveats: Significantly greater TCR beta diversity was reportedly found in malignant thyroid tumors than in benign nodules (in blood and tumor).

Thyroid surgery had not been preceded by any treatment in any patient. Trimming removed 5 bases from V and 5 bases from J, with 15 bases in between. The CDR3 contains 13 residues. Germline V gene sequence: CDR1 DFQATT, CDR2 SNEGSKA (reference sequence). In the study's own analysis: It was from CDR3 differences across clinicopathological groups that a distant-metastasis classifier for papillary thyroid cancer was built. Using MiXCR, TCRdb reanalyzed the PCR reads. Clone size and V and J calls follow TCRdb, not the original study. The sample contains around 20,000 clones, 11% of which appear only once. The genes are TRBV20-1 and TRBJ2-5; D is ambiguous. The sequenced sample was blood. The receptor's source is a female donor with papillary thyroid cancer or a benign thyroid nodule (not recorded which). Some clones in this sample may be carry-over from other donors' samples. Here the CDR3 reads CSAPLGEGETQYF. The DNA for the CDR3 is TGCAGTGCTCCTCTGGGCGAAGGGGAGACCCAGTACTTC.